This T cell receptor (beta chain) appears in the sequencing data of a study of shared clonotypes between healthy human individuals. On the study more broadly: CD8 memory received one plate per donor, CD8 naive two, CD4 memory three and CD4 naive three.

TCRdb's copy holds only in-frame clones and misses some; the assay was immunoSEQ multiplex PCR. In the table there are over a million clones, about 77% of which are singletons. The CDR3 sequence is 12 residues long. The germline CDR1 and CDR2 sequences are MDHEN and SYDVKM. V lost 5 bases and J lost 7, with 11 bases in between. The V call is TRBV28, the J call TRBJ1-1; D is perhaps TRBD1 (6 bases). What was sequenced was memory CD4+ T cells sorted from blood. As for subset: CD45RA-negative fraction. The TCR was taken from a man between 18 and 35 years old in good health. In DNA, the CDR3 is TGTGCCAGCAGTCGGGGGCCCGGTGAAGCTTTCTTT. Its translation is CASSRGPGEAFF.